The 8 T cell receptor beta chains below all came from one sample that was sequenced in a study of T cell repertoires in cytomegalovirus infection (dated by TCRdb to the late 2010s). The instrument given in TCRdb is Illumina HiSeq 1500. The public reads were quality trimmed at Q25 with fastp and then assembled into clones with MiXCR by TCRdb, keeping productive beta chains. Rows are unified per CDR3 protein, each entry keeping the most common DNA and genes. In all, the sample holds approximately 1,000,000 distinct CDR3 sequences, and 30% to 40% of those were seen once. In total, the top ten clones hold roughly an eighth of the sample. The sample's treatment or condition label, decoded: in vitro stimulation with specific CMV peptide epitopes to enrich CMV-specific T cells. No antigen is known for these receptors. The sequencing used cultured CD8+ T cells from PBMCs, collected from culture after CMV antigen stimulation. The receptors were gathered from a human donor in good health (CMV status not recorded). Some clones in this sample may be carry-over from other donors' samples.

The genes are TRBV27 and TRBJ1-1; maybe TRBD1 (6 bases). The CDR3 runs to 14 residues. CDR1 is MNHEY and CDR2 is SMNVEV in the germline V gene (reference sequence). V gave up 3 bases and J gave up 1 base, with 9 bases separating them. CDR3 amino acids: CASSFTGSNTEAFF. The DNA for the CDR3 is TGTGCCAGCAGTTTCACAGGGTCGAACACTGAAGCTTTCTTT.

This clonotype occurred many times. V usage is TRBV2 and J usage is TRBJ2-7; no reliable D call. Germline CDR1 SNHLY, CDR2 FYNNEI. V was pared by 6 bases and J by 1 base, with 4 bases between. This CDR3 is built from 11 residues. CDR3 nucleotide sequence: TGTGCCAGCAGCGATTCCTACGAGCAGTACGTC. It yields the protein CASSDSYEQYV.

The rearrangement uses TRBV12-3 or TRBV12-4 and TRBJ1-1; possible D gene TRBD1, 6 bases. This CDR3 is built from 14 residues. Between the trimmed V and J ends, which lost 3 bases and 4 bases, there was a span of 12 bases. The chain's CDR3 is CASSFSGVLTEAFF. CDR3 bases: TGTGCCAGCAGTTTTTCAGGGGTTCTCACTGAAGCTTTCTTT.

J is TRBJ2-5 and V is TRBV7-8; a weak D match, TRBD1 (5 bases). CDR3 size: 15 residues. V was trimmed by 5 bases and J by 2 bases, leaving 15 bases between them. Germline CDR1 is SGHVS and CDR2 is FQNEAQ. This CDR3 is CASSPRQGRQETQYF. The CDR3 DNA is TGTGCCAGCAGCCCTCGGCAGGGAAGGCAAGAGACCCAGTACTTC.

This clonotype has just a few counts. The gene calls are TRBV6-2 or TRBV6-3 and TRBJ1-5; D is unclear. This CDR3 is 13 amino acids long. Germline lookup yields CDR1 MNHEY and CDR2 SVGEGT. The V gene lost 2 bases and the J gene lost 5 bases, with 7 bases spanning the gap. CDR3 sequence (DNA): TGTGCCAGCAGTTACGAAGGATATCAGCCCCAGCATTTT. This translates into CASSYEGYQPQHF.

In its sample, this clonotype was seen a few times. The chain combines TRBV28 with TRBJ2-7, with D hard to call. Germline CDR1 reads MDHEN; CDR2 reads SYDVKM. V was shortened by 8 bases and J by 2 bases, with 16 bases between the two germline ends. The CDR3 spans 14 residues. The CDR3 DNA follows: TGTGCCAGCGCCCAATCCCTAAATCCCTACGAGCAGTACGTC. Protein: CASAQSLNPYEQYV.

The chain employs TRBV2 and TRBJ2-2; D may be TRBD1 (5 bases). The CDR3 is 13 amino acids. V shed 10 bases and J shed 3 bases, with 12 bases lying between them. Per the germline V gene, CDR1 is SNHLY and CDR2 is FYNNEI. CDR3 sequence: CATLRGYTGELFF. The DNA for the CDR3 is TGTGCCACCCTTAGGGGATACACCGGGGAGCTGTTTTTT.

This clonotype was recorded a few times. The rearrangement uses TRBV24-1 and TRBJ2-2, with no clear D. V gave up 4 bases and J gave up 1 base, with 15 bases separating them. Germline V gene data show CDR1 as KGHDR and CDR2 as SFDVKD. The CDR3 sequence is 17 residues long. This CDR3 is CATSENGDPMNTGELFF. For the CDR3, the DNA is TGTGCCACCAGTGAAAACGGCGACCCCATGAACACCGGGGAGCTGTTTTTT.